A selection of T cell receptor beta chains follows, all from one sample in a study of beta chain features in type 1 diabetes. Profiling relied on immunoSEQ multiplex PCR, and the TCRdb table lists in-frame clones only, not all of them. The data show fewer than 150,000 clones, with less than 9% seen just once and roughly 1.4% held by the top ten. The sequenced sample consisted of central memory CD4+ T cells from blood. The source is a woman younger than 45 in good health. Both conserved end residues are part of each CDR3. The D gene is left open where the match is weak. Only part of the rows carry a size: once, few, many, or a class if the clone is expanded.

J,size,V,D,DNA,CDR3
TRBJ2-2,NA,TRBV6-1,NA,TGTGCCAGCAGTGAAGGGACAGTTTTTAGGACCGGGGAGCTGTTTTTT,CASSEGTVFRTGELFF
TRBJ2-7,NA,TRBV28,TRBD1,TGTGCCAGCAGGATTACAGGGGGCCACTACGAGCAGTACTTC,CASRITGGHYEQYF
TRBJ1-2,NA,TRBV19,NA,TGTGCCAGTAGTATGGTGGCTGGCTATGGCTACACCTTC,CASSMVAGYGYTF
TRBJ1-1,NA,TRBV18,NA,TGTGCCAGCTCACCAATTAGGGGCGACACTGAAGCTTTCTTT,CASSPIRGDTEAFF
TRBJ2-1,NA,TRBV6-5,TRBD1,TGTGCCAGCAGTTACCAACAGGGGGCCTACAATGAGCAGTTCTTC,CASSYQQGAYNEQFF
TRBJ2-1,few,TRBV9,TRBD2,TGTGCCAGCAGTGCCGGGACTAGCTCCTACAATGAGCAGTTCTTC,CASSAGTSSYNEQFF
TRBJ2-4,NA,TRBV6-1,NA,TGTGCCAGCAGCCTGGGACTAGCCAAAAACATTCAGTACTTC,CASSLGLAKNIQYF
TRBJ2-1,NA,TRBV5-1,TRBD2,TGCGCCAGCAGCTTGGAGCCGGCTAGCGGGAGGTACAATGAGCAGTTCTTC,CASSLEPASGRYNEQFF
TRBJ1-2,NA,TRBV20-1,NA,TGCAGTGCTTTCGTCTCCGTAGGCTACACCTTC,CSAFVSVGYTF
TRBJ2-7,few,TRBV15,NA,TGTGCCACCAGCAGAGACTCGGGACTGTCCTACGAGCAGTACTTC,CATSRDSGLSYEQYF
TRBJ2-1,NA,TRBV11-3,NA,TGTGCCAGCAGCTCCCACCGACAGGCTACTGAGCAGTTCTTC,CASSSHRQATEQFF
TRBJ2-7,many,TRBV9,NA,TGTGCCAGCAGCGTACTATGGTTCGACGAGCAGTACTTC,CASSVLWFDEQYF
TRBJ2-1,NA,TRBV27,TRBD1,TGTGCCAGCAGCCCGGACAGGGTCTCCTACAATGAGCAGTTCTTC,CASSPDRVSYNEQFF
TRBJ2-3,few,TRBV7-9,TRBD2,TGTGCCAGCAGCTTAGCTCTAGCGGCCAACTCCCAGTATTTT,CASSLALAANSQYF
TRBJ2-7,few,TRBV7-2,TRBD2,TGTGCCAGCAGCTTAGCGAGCGGGAGGGGGGGTTACGAGCAGTACTTC,CASSLASGRGGYEQYF
TRBJ1-1,many,TRBV7-9,NA,TGTGCCAGCAGCGTCACCTCAGGTGAAGCTTTCTTT,CASSVTSGEAFF
TRBJ2-5,few,TRBV15,NA,TGTGCCACCAGCAGGGGCGGGGCTCTGGAGACCCAGTACTTC,CATSRGGALETQYF
TRBJ2-7,NA,TRBV5-6,TRBD1,TGTGCCAGCTCCCGGGACAGGGCATGGGAGCAGTACTTC,CASSRDRAWEQYF
TRBJ1-1,many,TRBV29-1,NA,TGCAGCGAAACTGACAGCCTTTACACTGAAGCTTTCTTT,CSETDSLYTEAFF
TRBJ1-1,many,TRBV5-1,NA,TGCGCCAGCAGCCCAGGGGACGGGACCATTGAAGCTTTCTTT,CASSPGDGTIEAFF
TRBJ2-4,NA,TRBV6-5,NA,TGTGCCAGCAGTTACGGCGACCAGGATAAAAACATTCAGTACTTC,CASSYGDQDKNIQYF
TRBJ2-3,NA,TRBV18,NA,TGTGCCAGCTCACCCGGTTTCACAGATACGCAGTATTTT,CASSPGFTDTQYF
TRBJ2-2,NA,TRBV9,TRBD2,TGTGCCAGCAGCGCTTTAGGGACTAGCGGGAGAACCGGGGAGCTGTTTTTT,CASSALGTSGRTGELFF
TRBJ1-1,few,TRBV19,NA,TGTGCCAGCGACAGTTTCGCTGAAGCTTTCTTT,CASDSFAEAFF
TRBJ2-1,few,TRBV7-3,NA,TGTGCCAGCAGCTTACTCCCCGGGTCCGAAGGCGATGAGCAGTTCTTC,CASSLLPGSEGDEQFF
TRBJ2-5,few,TRBV7-2,NA,TGTGCCAGCAGCTCCTCGGACAGCCCTGAGACCCAGTACTTC,CASSSSDSPETQYF
TRBJ2-1,many,TRBV7-2,TRBD1,TGTGCCAGCAGCTTCAAACGGACAGGTTACAATGAGCAGTTCTTC,CASSFKRTGYNEQFF
TRBJ2-1,NA,TRBV7-2,TRBD1,TGTGCCAGCAGCTTAATCCACCTACAGGGGAATGAGCAGTTCTTC,CASSLIHLQGNEQFF
TRBJ1-2,few,TRBV7-3,TRBD1,TGTGCCAGCAGCTCCGGACAGGGATTCTATGGCTACACCTTC,CASSSGQGFYGYTF
TRBJ2-7,NA,TRBV27,TRBD2,TGTGCCAGCAGTTTAAAGATGGGGGAGGGCTACGAGCAGTACTTC,CASSLKMGEGYEQYF
TRBJ2-2,many,TRBV15,TRBD2,TGTGCCACCAGCAGAGTTGGAATAGCGGGAGGGCCCGGGGAGCTGTTTTTT,CATSRVGIAGGPGELFF
TRBJ1-2,few,TRBV29-1,NA,TGCAGCGTTGAACAGGGTATGCGTGGCTACACCTTC,CSVEQGMRGYTF
TRBJ2-5,NA,TRBV5-6,TRBD2,TGTGCCAGCAGCAAACTCGGGGGGAGCGAGACCCAGTACTTC,CASSKLGGSETQYF
TRBJ2-1,NA,TRBV28,TRBD2,TGTGCCAGCACATCCGGGACTACAGACAATGAGCAGTTCTTC,CASTSGTTDNEQFF
TRBJ2-7,few,TRBV7-2,TRBD2,TGTGCCAGCAGCTTGGACTCGCCGGGGGGCTACGAGCAGTACTTC,CASSLDSPGGYEQYF
TRBJ2-2,NA,TRBV11-3,NA,TGTGCCAGCGGGAGGAACACCGGGGAGCTGTTTTTT,CASGRNTGELFF
TRBJ2-7,NA,TRBV18,TRBD2,TGTGCCAGCTCACCAGGTAGCGGGATCGGCGAGCAGTACTTC,CASSPGSGIGEQYF
TRBJ1-4,NA,TRBV5-6,NA,TGTGCCAGCAGCCCGCGGGCAACTAATGAAAAACTGTTTTTT,CASSPRATNEKLFF
TRBJ2-7,few,TRBV6-1,NA,TGTGCCAGCAGTGAACAACAGTCCTACGAGCAGTACTTC,CASSEQQSYEQYF
TRBJ2-3,few,TRBV18,TRBD1,TGTGCCAGCTCACCAGGGACAGGCGGGGATACGCAGTATTTT,CASSPGTGGDTQYF
TRBJ1-4,NA,TRBV5-1,TRBD1,TGCGCCAGCAGCTTGGTGGGACAGCAGAATGAAAAACTGTTTTTT,CASSLVGQQNEKLFF
TRBJ1-4,many,TRBV7-9,TRBD1,TGTGCCAGCAGCGGTCTCGGGACAGATGCAACTAATGAAAAACTGTTTTTT,CASSGLGTDATNEKLFF
TRBJ1-1,NA,TRBV10-3,NA,TGTGCCATCGGACAGTGGACTGAAGCTTTCTTT,CAIGQWTEAFF